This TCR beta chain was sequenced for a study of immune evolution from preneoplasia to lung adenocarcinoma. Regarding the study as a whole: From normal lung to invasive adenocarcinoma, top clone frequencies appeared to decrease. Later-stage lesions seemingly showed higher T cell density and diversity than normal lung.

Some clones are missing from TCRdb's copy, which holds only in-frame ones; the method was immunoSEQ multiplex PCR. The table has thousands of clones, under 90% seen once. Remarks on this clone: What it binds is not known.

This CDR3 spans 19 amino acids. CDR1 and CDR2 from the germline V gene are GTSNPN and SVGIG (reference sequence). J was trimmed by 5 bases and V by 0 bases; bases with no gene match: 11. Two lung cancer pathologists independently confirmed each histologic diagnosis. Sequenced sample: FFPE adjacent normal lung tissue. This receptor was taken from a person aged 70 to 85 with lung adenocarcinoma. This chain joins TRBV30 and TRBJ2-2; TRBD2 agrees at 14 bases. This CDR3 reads CAWSVHRGTSGRCTGELFF. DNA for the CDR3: TGTGCCTGGAGTGTACACCGGGGGACTAGCGGGAGATGTACCGGGGAGCTGTTTTTT.